Below, one T cell receptor beta chain is given with its context. Which antigen it targets is not known. Per-base quality was not reported, and no clone a single base away is much larger than it. This record comes from a study of shared T cell receptors in the human thymus (dated by TCRdb to 2020 to 2022). Study-wide context: The study examined how self-reactive, shared T-cell receptor alpha chains are generated in the human thymus.

As encoded in the germline V gene, CDR1 is MDHEN while CDR2 is SYDVKM. Inclusive of the bounding cysteine and phenylalanine, the CDR3 is 15 residues long. Only CDR3 DNA is held: 45 bases, read in frame from base 1. The V end loses 6 bases and the J end loses 6 bases, and a stretch of 21 bases separates them. The protocol used for the library was the immunoSEQ multiplex PCR assay. Here the immuneACCESS table is served through TCRdb, limited to in-frame sequences with V and J called. Missing clones are a known gap in these copies; in checked studies unresolved V genes cover under half, and the rest lacks a known reason. This sample gives over 350,000 clones in total; around 93% of them show up just once. The ten largest clones add up to approximately 0.018% of the sample.

The sequenced sample consisted of thymocytes. This clonotype originated in a human donor. In this chain, TRBV28 is recombined with TRBJ2-7, and the D gene may be TRBD1, 6 bases matching. The CDR3 has the sequence CASSLLTDRNSEQYF. The DNA reads as follows: TGTGCCAGCAGCTTGCTGACGGACAGAAACAGCGAGCAGTACTTC.